This T cell receptor (beta chain) was found in a study of blood T cell repertoires in COVID-19. Germline lookup yields CDR1 MNHEY and CDR2 SVGAGI. V gave up 6 bases and J gave up 11 bases, with 17 bases separating them. The CDR3 runs 14 residues. Clones were read by immunoSEQ multiplex PCR, and TCRdb kept only the in-frame ones, dropping some. The data hold 470,000 or so clones, with 87% observed a single time. The chain combines TRBV6-5 with TRBJ1-6; maybe TRBD1 (6 bases). Sequencing was performed on PBMCs or T cells enriched from blood (not recorded which). The source is a woman aged 18-35 years with acute COVID-19. The CDR3 loop is CASRNNRQEAPLHF. CDR3 nucleotides: TGTGCCAGCAGAAACAATCGACAGGAGGCACCCCTCCACTTT.